This is a list of T cell receptor beta chains from one sample in a study of shared clonotypes between healthy human individuals. Here immunoSEQ multiplex PCR was the method, and the copy in TCRdb shows in-frame clones only, minus some. The data show 550,000 to 850,000 clones, around 77% seen once. What was sequenced was memory CD4+ T cells sorted from blood. The receptor source for this set is a woman in her thirties in good health. The CDR3 runs from the conserved cysteine through the conserved F or W. The D gene is left open where the match is weak. Only some rows state a clone size, as once, few, many or a class for expanded clones.

D	V	J	size	CDR3	DNA
-	TRBV2	TRBJ1-1	-	CASSGAFSYTEAFF	TGTGCCAGCAGTGGCGCCTTTAGTTACACTGAAGCTTTCTTT
TRBD2	TRBV7-2	TRBJ2-7	-	CASSLEWAGAEQYF	TGTGCCAGCAGCTTAGAATGGGCGGGAGCCGAGCAGTACTTC
-	TRBV2	TRBJ1-5	many	CASSVGIHQPQHF	TGTGCCAGCAGTGTTGGGATACATCAGCCCCAGCATTTT
-	TRBV5-5	TRBJ1-5	-	CASSFKGFSNQPQHF	TGTGCCAGCAGCTTTAAAGGTTTCAGCAATCAGCCCCAGCATTTT
-	TRBV6-5	TRBJ1-1	-	CASSRGSRRNTEAFF	TGTGCCAGCAGTCGCGGATCTAGGCGGAACACTGAAGCTTTCTTT
-	TRBV5-6	TRBJ2-2	-	CASSFRVGGYTGELFF	TGTGCCAGCAGCTTTCGGGTCGGTGGGTACACCGGGGAGCTGTTTTTT
TRBD2	TRBV10-3	TRBJ2-1	-	CAISGGLAGGDEQFF	TGTGCCATCAGTGGAGGGCTAGCGGGAGGTGATGAGCAGTTCTTC
-	TRBV6-5	TRBJ2-7	-	CASTRPKSHEQYF	TGTGCCAGCACTCGCCCGAAATCCCACGAGCAGTACTTC
TRBD2	TRBV6-1	TRBJ2-7	once	CASSARTSGRGEQYF	TGTGCCAGCAGTGCCCGGACTAGCGGGAGGGGTGAGCAGTACTTC
TRBD2	TRBV29-1	TRBJ2-3	-	CSATSGGSTDTQYF	TGCAGCGCAACTAGCGGGGGGAGCACAGATACGCAGTATTTT
TRBD2	TRBV7-2	TRBJ2-3	-	CASSNIAGVLDTQYF	TGTGCCAGCAGCAATATAGCGGGAGTGTTGGATACGCAGTATTTT
-	TRBV7-9	TRBJ2-3	-	CASSLDGGSSPDTQYF	TGTGCCAGCAGCTTAGACGGGGGTAGTAGCCCAGATACGCAGTATTTT